The clone carrying this TCR beta chain has only a few counts. The target antigen is unknown. Total RNA, at least 5.5 micrograms per sample, came from PBMCs. The germline CDR1 and CDR2 sequences are SEHNR and FQNEAQ (reference sequence). The CDR3 consists of 13 residues. V lost 2 bases and J lost 4, with 8 bases in between. The second PCR ran roughly 7 to 12 cycles with a sample-barcoded 5' primer and J-beta primers. Via MiXCR, TCRdb re-called the 5' RACE reads, giving one row per CDR3 protein. The sample consists of 600,000 to 800,000 distinct CDR3 sequences, more than 45% of them appearing once. This sample was taken from a study of blood T cells in healthy people across ages. Study-wide results and caveats: It was not possible, with unsorted PBMCs, to conclusively compare naive and antigen-experienced cells. For the donors, CMV status was unknown and possibly confounded expanded clonotype changes. A roughly linear age-dependent decrease characterized TCR beta diversity per million T cells.

This TCR was sampled from a woman aged 80 or older in good health. The chain links TRBV7-9 to TRBJ1-1; D gene unclear. The sample taken for sequencing was blood. The CDR3 region has the DNA TGTGCCAGCAGCTTAAAGGCACCCACTGAAGCTTTCTTT. The encoded protein is CASSLKAPTEAFF.